The 23 T cell receptor beta chains listed next were all sequenced from one sample in a study of shared clonotypes between healthy human individuals. Using immunoSEQ multiplex PCR, the repertoire was profiled, and TCRdb retains in-frame clones only, with some absent. In the table there are approximately 1.4 million clones, 95% to 99% of which are singletons. The sequencing input was naive CD4+ T cells sorted from blood. This sample's subset: CD45RA+ positively selected. The receptors were gathered from a man aged 30 to 45 in good health.

The chain employs TRBV4-3 and TRBJ2-2; 9 nucleotides match TRBD2. V lost 0 bases and J lost 5; bases outside the gene matches: 4. CDR3 length: 16 amino acids. In germline, CDR1 is LGHNA, CDR2 YSLEER. The CDR3 DNA reads TGCGCCAGCAGCCAAGATCTTCTAGCGGGAACCGGGGAGCTGTTTTTT. Its protein product is CASSQDLLAGTGELFF.

The chain has TRBV15 and TRBJ2-7, with 9 positions matching TRBD2. With V trimmed by 0 bases and J by 6 bases, 6 bases remained unmatched. CDR1 is LNHNV and CDR2 is YYDKDF in the germline V gene (reference sequence). This CDR3 spans 15 amino acids. The CDR3 here is CATSRDTAGGGEQYF. CDR3 nucleotide sequence: TGTGCCACCAGCAGAGATACAGCGGGAGGAGGCGAGCAGTACTTC.

Concerning this clone itself: An end of the junction does not agree with germline; a read error may underlie this. The CDR3 is CAWSVMGAGTYTQYF. The CDR3 nucleotides read TGTGCCTGGAGTGTAATGGGAGCGGGCACATATACGCAGTATTTT. J is TRBJ2-3 and V is TRBV30; D is perhaps TRBD2 (6 bases). This CDR3 is 15 amino acids long. CDR1 is GTSNPN, CDR2 SVGIG, per germline (reference sequence). Full variable domain (missing parts from reference TRBV30 and TRBJ2-3): SQTIHQWPATLVQPVGSPLSLECTVEGTSNPNLYWYRQAAGRGLQLLFYSVGIGQISSEVPQNLSASRPQDRQFILSSKKLLLSDSGFYLCAWSVMGAGTYTQYFGPGTRLTVL.

The V and J genes are TRBV9 and TRBJ2-1; D gene uncertain. The V gene lost 4 bases and the J gene lost 7 bases, with 18 bases spanning the gap. This CDR3 is built from 15 residues. CDR1 is SGDLS, CDR2 YYNGEE, per germline. Here the CDR3 DNA reads TGTGCCAGCAGCATAAGTGTGGTCGGGTGGAATGAGCAGTTCTTC. As protein: CASSISVVGWNEQFF. The complete variable domain, with remaining parts taken from reference TRBV9 and TRBJ2-1, reads DSGVTQTPKHLITATGQRVTLRCSPRSGDLSVYWYQQSLDQGLQFLIQYYNGEERAKGNILERFSAQQFPDLHSELNLSSLELGDSALYFCASSISVVGWNEQFFGPGTRLTVL.

For this clone: An end of the junction does not agree with germline; a read error may underlie this. The chain joins TRBV6-5 to TRBJ1-1, with a weak D call TRBD1 (5 bases). This CDR3 spans 15 amino acids. The germline gives CDR1 MNHEY, CDR2 SVGAGI. Here the CDR3 reads CASSSVREKNTEALF. CDR3 DNA: TGTGCCAGCAGTTCCGTCAGGGAGAAGAACACTGAAGCCCTCTTT.

The rearrangement joins TRBV6-4 to TRBJ2-1, with D unclear. CDR1 MRHNA and CDR2 SNTAGT come from the germline V gene. This CDR3 has 15 amino acids. Deletions cut 6 bases from V and 0 bases from J, with 12 bases between. The CDR3 sequence: CASSASSSSYNEQFF. CDR3 nucleotides: TGTGCCAGCAGCGCCAGCTCTAGCTCCTACAATGAGCAGTTCTTC.

This clone was recorded once. In the same sample, other DNA sequences code for this CDR3. The gene calls are TRBV5-1 and TRBJ2-3; 7 positions match TRBD2. CDR1 is SGHRS, CDR2 YFSETQ, per germline. The CDR3 contains 14 residues. Germline trimming cut 2 bases from V and 4 bases from J; bases unmatched to any gene: 4. The CDR3 DNA reads as TGCGCCAGCAGCTTACGCGGGAGCGCAGATACGCAGTATTTT. Protein product: CASSLRGSADTQYF.

V usage is TRBV5-1 and J usage is TRBJ1-2; 10 bases are a match to TRBD1. Germline V gives CDR1 SGHRS, CDR2 YFSETQ. Trimming removed 0 bases from V and 3 bases from J; junction bases left unmatched: 8. The CDR3 is made up of 17 amino acids. CDR3 DNA sequence: TGCGCCAGCAGCTTGGCTCGACAGGGGGCGCCGGACTATGGCTACACCTTC. This gives the protein CASSLARQGAPDYGYTF.

This sequence joins TRBV7-9 and TRBJ1-1; D is unclear. Germline lookup yields CDR1 SEHNR and CDR2 FQNEAQ (reference sequence). The V end lost 3 bases, the J end lost 1 base, and 12 bases lay between the germline ends. The CDR3 extends over 15 amino acids. The CDR3 is CASSLPGPRNTEAFF. As DNA, the CDR3 is TGTGCCAGCAGCTTGCCAGGACCGCGGAACACTGAAGCTTTCTTT. The full variable domain, completed using reference TRBV7-9 and TRBJ1-1, is DTGVSQNPRHKITKRGQNVTFRCDPISEHNRLYWYRQTLGQGPEFLTYFQNEAQLEKSRLLSDRFSAERPKGSFSTLEIQRTEQGDSAMYLCASSLPGPRNTEAFFGQGTRLTVV.

The gene calls are TRBV5-6 and TRBJ2-2, with a possible D match to TRBD1 (5 bases). This CDR3 has 15 amino acids. Germline V gene lookup returns CDR1 SGHDT and CDR2 YYEEEE. Trimming took 1 base from V and 4 from J, leaving 11 bases between them. The CDR3 loop is CASSLTGRVTGELFF. The DNA of the CDR3 is TGTGCCAGCAGCTTGACGGGCAGGGTCACCGGGGAGCTGTTTTTT.

The chain joins TRBV11-2 to TRBJ1-4; 9 bases are shared with TRBD1. V lost 8 bases, J lost 7 bases, and 11 bases stayed unmatched. The CDR3 sequence is 15 residues long. Germline V gives CDR1 SGHAT, CDR2 FQNNGV. CDR3 loop: CASGRGQGFSEKLFF. The DNA for the CDR3 is TGTGCCAGCGGGCGGGGACAGGGTTTCAGTGAAAAACTGTTTTTT.

The table lists this clone with a few counts. The CDR3 DNA is TGTGCCAGCAGCTTATTGCCGGAGGGGCAGTATTTT. The encoded protein is CASSLLPEGQYF. The chain recombines TRBV7-9 with TRBJ2-3; the D gene is possibly TRBD2 (6 bases). V lost 2 bases, J lost 11 bases, and 11 bases lay in between. Germline V gene sequence: CDR1 SEHNR, CDR2 FQNEAQ (reference sequence). CDR3 length: 12 residues.

The V and J genes are TRBV5-1 and TRBJ2-3; D is unclear. The V gene's germline CDR1 is SGHRS and CDR2 YFSETQ. V was pared by 3 bases and J by 2 bases, with 19 bases between. The CDR3 is made up of 17 amino acids. The CDR3 reads CASSSLNRGPTTDTQYF. Here the CDR3 DNA reads TGCGCCAGCAGCTCCCTCAACCGCGGACCCACCACAGATACGCAGTATTTT.

This sequence joins TRBV18 and TRBJ2-7; D remains ambiguous. Trimming cost V 6 bases and J 4 bases, with 7 bases left between them. Germline V gene sequence: CDR1 KGHSH, CDR2 LQKENI. The CDR3 sequence is 11 residues long. The CDR3 DNA follows: TGTGCCAGCTCCCATAAATACGAGCAGTACTTC. It yields the protein CASSHKYEQYF.

V gene TRBV28 combines with J gene TRBJ2-3; no clear D gene. Looked up from germline, CDR1 is MDHEN and CDR2 is SYDVKM. Trimming pared 6 bases from V and 2 bases from J, leaving 15 bases between. The CDR3 covers 15 residues. The CDR3 DNA is TGTGCCAGCAGCTTGACGGGCCTACTCACAGATACGCAGTATTTT. Translating gives CASSLTGLLTDTQYF.

The chain is built from TRBV11-2 and TRBJ2-7; no reliable D call. Per germline, CDR1 SGHAT and CDR2 FQNNGV. Trimming cost V 1 base and J 1 base, with 17 bases left between them. The CDR3 spans 17 residues. The CDR3 protein is CASSLGRTAVFSYEQYF. The DNA for the CDR3 is TGTGCCAGCAGCTTAGGTAGGACCGCGGTATTTTCCTACGAGCAGTACTTC.

The chain recombines TRBV13 with TRBJ1-1; D is unresolved. The CDR3 sequence is 17 residues long. CDR1 is PRHDT and CDR2 is FYEKMQ in the germline V gene (reference sequence). The V gene lost 0 bases and the J gene lost 6 bases, with 20 bases spanning the gap. Here the CDR3 DNA reads TGTGCCAGCAGCTTAGGTGGCGGTGGATTTAGTCGTCCTGAAGCTTTCTTT. It codes for CASSLGGGGFSRPEAFF.

The rearrangement uses TRBV5-5 and TRBJ2-5; no clear D. This CDR3 has 14 residues. With 1 base removed from V and 5 bases from J, the gap between germline ends came to 12 bases. CDR1 and CDR2 (germline): SGHKS, YYEKEE (reference sequence). Here the CDR3 DNA reads TGTGCCAGCAGCTTGAGTTTGGCAGAGGAGACCCAGTACTTC. It encodes CASSLSLAEETQYF.

The chain couples TRBV6-5 to TRBJ1-1; D is uncertain. The germline gives CDR1 MNHEY, CDR2 SVGAGI. The CDR3 is 13 residues long. V shed 6 bases and J shed 0 bases, with 8 bases lying between them. CDR3 sequence (DNA): TGTGCCAGCAGCGCACCCATGAACACTGAAGCTTTCTTT. As protein: CASSAPMNTEAFF.

The chain links TRBV6-5 to TRBJ2-1, with D unresolved. The CDR3 totals 14 residues. Germline V gene sequence: CDR1 MNHEY, CDR2 SVGAGI. The V end was cut by 10 bases, the J end by 5 bases, with 18 bases between. The CDR3 DNA reads as TGTGCCACCCGGTTTCCCCAACCGAACAATGAGCAGTTCTTC. Protein product: CATRFPQPNNEQFF.

The J gene is TRBJ2-1, the V gene TRBV2; tentatively, D is TRBD1 (5 bases). V lost 7 bases and J lost 0, with 10 bases in between. The CDR3 contains 14 residues. Germline V gives CDR1 SNHLY, CDR2 FYNNEI. The DNA for the CDR3 is TGTGCCAGCACCAGGGTTCTCTCCTACAATGAGCAGTTCTTC. Encoded protein: CASTRVLSYNEQFF.

V usage is TRBV13 and J usage is TRBJ2-7; 14 bases are shared with TRBD2. This CDR3 contains 15 residues. Germline CDR1 and CDR2: PRHDT and FYEKMQ (reference sequence). Losses at the gene ends were 5 bases for V and 6 bases for J; bases not matched to a gene: 6. This CDR3 is CASSNGLAGGGEQYF. CDR3 in DNA: TGTGCCAGCAGCAACGGACTAGCGGGAGGTGGCGAGCAGTACTTC.

The chain links TRBV5-8 to TRBJ1-5; weak D call: TRBD1 (5 bases). In germline, CDR1 is SGHTS, CDR2 YDEGEE. CDR3 length: 18 residues. The germline V and J ends were trimmed by 7 bases and 0 bases, with 23 bases remaining between them. This CDR3 reads CASDIDGRAQYSNQPQHF. In DNA, the CDR3 is TGTGCCAGCGACATCGACGGCAGGGCCCAATATAGCAATCAGCCCCAGCATTTT.